This T cell receptor (beta chain) was found in a study of post-analysis software for immune sequencing data. Overall study results and limits: Controls showed lower frequencies than patients for a few TRBV segments, and TRBV5-6, TRBV5-1 and TRBV20-1 were among these.

Included in the TCR beta cDNA libraries were unique molecular identifiers. TCRdb fed the PCR reads into MiXCR, producing one record per CDR3 protein. The sample records a few hundred thousand distinct CDR3 sequences, around 40% being singletons. Germline V gene lookup returns CDR1 MNHEY and CDR2 SMNVEV (reference sequence). After removal of 4 bases from V and 4 bases from J, the junction contained 9 bases not matched to a gene. CDR3 length: 16 amino acids. Concerning this clonotype itself: Its antigen is unknown.

This TCR was sampled from a girl under 18 with multiple sclerosis. What was sequenced was blood. This chain joins TRBV27 and TRBJ1-1; 10 bases are a match to TRBD1. CDR3 in amino acids: CASSSWGTGASTEAFF. The CDR3 DNA is TGTGCCAGCAGTTCATGGGGGACAGGGGCGAGCACTGAAGCTTTCTTT.